This TCR beta chain stems from a study of cytomegalovirus exposure and HLA in healthy donors. The study's findings and limits: Altogether, 164 TCR beta chains were recorded as cytomegalovirus-associated. According to a subsequent analysis, TCR clusters from the first cohort were inclined to appear together in the 110 or so validation repertoires. For most TCR sequences rarity was the rule, although some public TCRs occurred in many donors. The CMV antigen specificity of a few CMV-associated chains was confirmed through in vitro analysis.

Concerning this clone: Its cognate antigen is unknown.

CDR3 length: 14 residues. V was cut by 0 bases and J by 1 base, with 7 bases left in between. The V gene's germline CDR1 is SGHRS and CDR2 YFSETQ. Clones were read by immunoSEQ multiplex PCR, and TCRdb kept only the in-frame ones, dropping some. There are approximately 160,000 clones in the sample; about 85% occur only once, and about 2.1% lies in the top ten. The chain is built from TRBV5-1 and TRBJ2-5; the D is unclear. The clonotype originates from a man aged 25-45 years in good health and CMV-seropositive. Source material: PBMCs. The CDR3 spells CASSLGSAQETQYF. The CDR3 DNA reads TGCGCCAGCAGCTTGGGGAGCGCCCAAGAGACCCAGTACTTC.